This TCR beta chain was found in a study of blood T cell repertoires in COVID-19. Libraries were prepared by immunoSEQ multiplex PCR; TCRdb keeps only in-frame clonotypes and omits some of them. The sample lists 90,000 to 100,000 clones; approximately 84% were seen once. The V segment lost 6 bases and the J segment 1 base; nucleotides outside the gene matches: 8. Germline V CDR1 and CDR2: LGHDT, YNNKEL (reference sequence). The CDR3 loop spans 16 amino acids. This TCR was recovered from a man aged 70-80 years with acute or convalescent COVID-19. This rearrangement joins TRBV3-1 (or the pseudogene TRBV3-2) to TRBJ1-2; 10 bases align to TRBD1. Sample: peripheral blood. For the CDR3, the DNA is TGTGCCAGCAGAGGGACAGGGGACGTCAATAACTATGGCTACACCTTC. It specifies CASRGTGDVNNYGYTF.